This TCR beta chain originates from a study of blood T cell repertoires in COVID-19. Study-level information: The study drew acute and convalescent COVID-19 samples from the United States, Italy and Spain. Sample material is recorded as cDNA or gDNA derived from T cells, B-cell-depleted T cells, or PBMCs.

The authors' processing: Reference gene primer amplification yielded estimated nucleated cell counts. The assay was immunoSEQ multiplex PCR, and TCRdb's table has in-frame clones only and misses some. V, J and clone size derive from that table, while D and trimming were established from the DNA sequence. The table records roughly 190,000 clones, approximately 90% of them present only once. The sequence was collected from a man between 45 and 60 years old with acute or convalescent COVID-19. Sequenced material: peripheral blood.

Here the CDR3 DNA reads TGTGCCAGTAGTAGACTAGCGGGGGGAGAGACCCAGTACTTC. This sequence encodes CASSRLAGGETQYF. The chain combines TRBV19 with TRBJ2-5; 13 bases map to TRBD2. The germline V gene has CDR1 LNHDA and CDR2 SQIVND (reference sequence). This CDR3 spans 14 amino acids. Losses at the gene ends were 4 bases for V and 4 bases for J; bases not matched to a gene: 0.